This record concerns one TCR beta chain sequence. The sample is drawn from a study of technical replicates of blood from several donors. Germline loops: CDR1 SGHAT, CDR2 FQNNGV. The V gene lost 5 bases and the J gene lost 2 bases, with 13 bases spanning the gap. CDR3 length equals 15 residues. The repertoire was sequenced with immunoSEQ multiplex PCR; TCRdb's copy has only in-frame clones and lacks some. The repertoire holds about 84,000 clones, with 98% as singletons. The specimen sequenced was T cells isolated from PBMCs. The chain carries TRBV11-2 and TRBJ2-1; weak D call: TRBD1 (5 bases). This receptor was taken from a human donor in good health. The DNA of the CDR3 is TGTGCCAGCAGCCGCGTGCAGGGCACCTACAATGAGCAGTTCTTC. Encoded protein: CASSRVQGTYNEQFF.